This is a list of T cell receptor beta chains from one sample in a study of T cell changes during pregnancy in multiple sclerosis. TCRdb's copy holds only in-frame clones and misses some; the assay was immunoSEQ multiplex PCR. The sample lists 20,000 to 25,000 clones; around 93% were seen once. The sample was CD8+ T cells from peripheral blood mononuclear cells, taken in the third trimester of pregnancy. The receptors were gathered from a female donor with multiple sclerosis, enrolled in a pregnancy study. CDR3s include the opening cysteine and the closing phenylalanine or tryptophan. A D gene is named only where the DNA matches it firmly. Only part of the rows carry a size: once, few, many, or a class if the clone is expanded.

CDR3nt: TGTGCCAGCAGCTTAGCTGTAGCGGGACTGTACCAAGAGACCCAGTACTTC; CDR3aa: CASSLAVAGLYQETQYF; d_gene: TRBD2; abundance: -; j_gene: TRBJ2-5; v_gene: TRBV7-9
CDR3nt: TGCGCCAGCAGCCACTCAAGGGAGCTGACCAACACTGAAGCTTTCTTT; CDR3aa: CASSHSRELTNTEAFF; d_gene: -; abundance: once; j_gene: TRBJ1-1; v_gene: TRBV4-1
CDR3nt: TGCGCCAGCAGCCAAGAACTAGCGGGGGGGCCAAAGACCCAGTACTTC; CDR3aa: CASSQELAGGPKTQYF; d_gene: TRBD2; abundance: -; j_gene: TRBJ2-5; v_gene: TRBV4-1
CDR3nt: TGTGCCAGCAGCCCATCCTCCGAGATCAACCTTTACAATGAGCAGTTCTTC; CDR3aa: CASSPSSEINLYNEQFF; d_gene: -; abundance: -; j_gene: TRBJ2-1; v_gene: TRBV7-3
CDR3nt: TGTGCCAGCAGCTCGCTATCCCCGGGGTCCCAAGAGACCCAGTACTTC; CDR3aa: CASSSLSPGSQETQYF; d_gene: -; abundance: -; j_gene: TRBJ2-5; v_gene: TRBV13
CDR3nt: TGTGCCAGCAGTTTAATGGCGGGGGGGACAGGGGGCAACATCGCGAACACCGGGGAGCTGTTTTTT; CDR3aa: CASSLMAGGTGGNIANTGELFF; d_gene: TRBD1; abundance: -; j_gene: TRBJ2-2; v_gene: TRBV28
CDR3nt: TGTGCCAGTAGCCTCCAGACAGCTAACACTGAAGCTTTCTTT; CDR3aa: CASSLQTANTEAFF; d_gene: -; abundance: -; j_gene: TRBJ1-1; v_gene: TRBV6-1
CDR3nt: TGTGCCAGCAGCCGAGACAGTCCGACCTACGAGCAGTACTTC; CDR3aa: CASSRDSPTYEQYF; d_gene: -; abundance: -; j_gene: TRBJ2-7; v_gene: TRBV7-9
CDR3nt: TGTGCCAGCCGGAGGCCCCTCGCTGGGGCCAACGTCCTGACTTTC; CDR3aa: CASRRPLAGANVLTF; d_gene: -; abundance: -; j_gene: TRBJ2-6; v_gene: TRBV19
CDR3nt: TGTGCCAGCAGTCCGGGACAGGGATACTCCTACAATGAGCAGTTCTTC; CDR3aa: CASSPGQGYSYNEQFF; d_gene: TRBD1; abundance: -; j_gene: TRBJ2-1; v_gene: TRBV2
CDR3nt: TGTGCCAGCAGGAGCTACTCCTCTTACAATGAGCAGTTCTTC; CDR3aa: CASRSYSSYNEQFF; d_gene: -; abundance: -; j_gene: TRBJ2-1; v_gene: TRBV6-1
CDR3nt: TGTGCCAGCAGTTCGCCTAGCAATGAGCAGTTCTTC; CDR3aa: CASSSPSNEQFF; d_gene: -; abundance: few; j_gene: TRBJ2-1; v_gene: TRBV25-1
CDR3nt: TGTGCCAGCAGCCAAGATCGTGGCAATTTGAAGTCTGAAGCTTTCTTT; CDR3aa: CASSQDRGNLKSEAFF; d_gene: -; abundance: -; j_gene: TRBJ1-1; v_gene: TRBV4-2
CDR3nt: TGCGCCAGCAGCTTGGTGGTGGGAGGGGGCTACAATGAGCAGTTCTTC; CDR3aa: CASSLVVGGGYNEQFF; d_gene: -; abundance: -; j_gene: TRBJ2-1; v_gene: TRBV5-1
CDR3nt: TGTGCCAGCAGCTCGTACAGGGGCTCCTACAATGAGCAGTTCTTC; CDR3aa: CASSSYRGSYNEQFF; d_gene: TRBD1; abundance: -; j_gene: TRBJ2-1; v_gene: TRBV7-9
CDR3nt: TGTGCCAGCACTGATGGACAGGGATCTGGAAACACCATATATTTT; CDR3aa: CASTDGQGSGNTIYF; d_gene: TRBD1; abundance: once; j_gene: TRBJ1-3; v_gene: TRBV7-9
CDR3nt: TGTGCCATCGGAGAGGGGGTGAAGTACTTC; CDR3aa: CAIGEGVKYF; d_gene: -; abundance: once; j_gene: TRBJ2-7; v_gene: TRBV10-3
CDR3nt: TGTGCCAGCAGCTTAGTACGGACAGGGAGCTACGAGCAGTACTTC; CDR3aa: CASSLVRTGSYEQYF; d_gene: TRBD1; abundance: -; j_gene: TRBJ2-7; v_gene: TRBV7-8
CDR3nt: TGTGCCAGCAGCTTAATCGGGTTGGACACTGAAGCTTTCTTT; CDR3aa: CASSLIGLDTEAFF; d_gene: -; abundance: -; j_gene: TRBJ1-1; v_gene: TRBV7-9
CDR3nt: TGCGCCAGCAGCCTCTTTCAGGGGGCCCTTGACGAGCAGTACTTC; CDR3aa: CASSLFQGALDEQYF; d_gene: TRBD1; abundance: -; j_gene: TRBJ2-7; v_gene: TRBV4-1
CDR3nt: TGTGCCAGCAGTGGCTTCCAGGGGGCTGATGAAGCTTTCTTT; CDR3aa: CASSGFQGADEAFF; d_gene: TRBD1; abundance: once; j_gene: TRBJ1-1; v_gene: TRBV25-1
CDR3nt: TGTGCCAGCAGCTTGGGACCGGGACAGTTCCTCTCTGGGGCCAACGTCCTGACTTTC; CDR3aa: CASSLGPGQFLSGANVLTF; d_gene: TRBD1; abundance: -; j_gene: TRBJ2-6; v_gene: TRBV5-4
CDR3nt: TGTGCCAGCAGCCAATTTCTGGGGGGCACTGAAGCTTTCTTT; CDR3aa: CASSQFLGGTEAFF; d_gene: -; abundance: -; j_gene: TRBJ1-1; v_gene: TRBV16
CDR3nt: TGCAGCGTTGAAACAGGAGATGAAGCTTTCTTT; CDR3aa: CSVETGDEAFF; d_gene: -; abundance: -; j_gene: TRBJ1-1; v_gene: TRBV29-1
CDR3nt: TGCGCCAGCAGCCAAGCGCCGCGGGTAAACACTGAAGCTTTCTTT; CDR3aa: CASSQAPRVNTEAFF; d_gene: -; abundance: -; j_gene: TRBJ1-1; v_gene: TRBV4-1
CDR3nt: TGCGCCAGCAGCCAAGTGGCAGGTCCTGACCCCTTGTACTTC; CDR3aa: CASSQVAGPDPLYF; d_gene: -; abundance: -; j_gene: TRBJ2-7; v_gene: TRBV4-1
CDR3nt: TGTGCTTCAGGCTCCGGTGAAAAACTGTTTTTT; CDR3aa: CASGSGEKLFF; d_gene: -; abundance: -; j_gene: TRBJ1-4; v_gene: TRBV6-5